The rows below give T cell receptor beta chains drawn from one sample of a study of OX40 agonist ivuxolimab in advanced cancers. The repertoire was sequenced with immunoSEQ multiplex PCR; TCRdb's copy has only in-frame clones and lacks some. This table holds tens of thousands of clones, about 88% found once. The source was CD4+ or CD8+ T cells sorted from blood, collected in a trial of the OX40 agonist ivuxolimab. The receptors stem from an adult with an advanced solid tumor such as melanoma, head and neck, liver or kidney cancer. Each CDR3 is given with its conserved first and last residue. Fields, in order: D gene, V gene, J gene, clone size, CDR3 protein, CDR3 DNA. A D gene is named only where the DNA matches it firmly. Clone size is given for some rows only: seen once, a few or many times, or a class if the clone is expanded.

D: TRBD1; V: TRBV30; J: TRBJ1-6; size: .; CDR3: CAWEAGGDNSPLHF; DNA: TGTGCCTGGGAAGCAGGGGGTGATAATTCACCCCTCCACTTT
D: TRBD1; V: TRBV11-2; J: TRBJ2-7; size: .; CDR3: CASSPGTVALEQYF; DNA: TGTGCCAGCAGCCCCGGGACAGTGGCCCTCGAGCAGTACTTC
D: .; V: TRBV14; J: TRBJ1-6; size: few; CDR3: CASSQKGPLHF; DNA: TGTGCCAGCAGCCAGAAAGGGCCCCTCCACTTT
D: TRBD1; V: TRBV7-9; J: TRBJ1-4; size: .; CDR3: CASSLRGTGENEKLFF; DNA: TGTGCCAGCAGCTTAAGGGGTACAGGGGAGAATGAAAAACTGTTTTTT
D: TRBD1; V: TRBV5-1; J: TRBJ2-2; size: .; CDR3: CASTERVLATGAGTGELFF; DNA: TGCGCCAGCACGGAAAGAGTTCTTGCGACAGGGGCGGGCACCGGGGAGCTGTTTTTT
D: .; V: TRBV6-5; J: TRBJ1-2; size: .; CDR3: CASSYVGYGYTF; DNA: TGTGCCAGCAGTTACGTCGGCTATGGCTACACCTTC
D: .; V: TRBV5-6; J: TRBJ1-2; size: .; CDR3: CASSLDWGAVVGYTF; DNA: TGTGCCAGCAGCTTGGATTGGGGGGCCGTGGTTGGCTACACCTTC
D: TRBD1; V: TRBV6-1; J: TRBJ1-1; size: .; CDR3: CASNHKRTGKTEAFF; DNA: TGTGCCAGCAACCACAAGAGGACAGGGAAGACTGAAGCTTTCTTT
D: .; V: TRBV14; J: TRBJ1-1; size: .; CDR3: CASSQGGTSNTEAFF; DNA: TGTGCCAGCAGCCAAGGGGGGACATCGAACACTGAAGCTTTCTTT
D: .; V: TRBV2; J: TRBJ1-1; size: .; CDR3: CASSFDSMNTEAFF; DNA: TGTGCCAGCAGTTTCGACAGCATGAACACTGAAGCTTTCTTT
D: .; V: TRBV18; J: TRBJ2-7; size: .; CDR3: CASSPLSAYEQYF; DNA: TGTGCCAGCTCACCCTTATCTGCCTACGAGCAGTACTTC
D: .; V: TRBV2; J: TRBJ2-7; size: .; CDR3: CASSEEGLVLYEQYF; DNA: TGTGCCAGCAGTGAAGAGGGACTGGTCCTCTACGAGCAGTACTTC
D: .; V: TRBV9; J: TRBJ1-1; size: few; CDR3: CASSLSGGRNTEAFF; DNA: TGTGCCAGCAGCCTTTCGGGGGGGAGGAACACTGAAGCTTTCTTT
D: .; V: TRBV7-2; J: TRBJ2-7; size: .; CDR3: CASSLRRTRDGTYEQYF; DNA: TGTGCCAGCAGCTTGAGAAGAACCCGGGACGGCACCTACGAGCAGTACTTC
D: .; V: TRBV5-4; J: TRBJ1-2; size: .; CDR3: CASSSKQGALGYTF; DNA: TGTGCCAGCAGCTCGAAACAGGGAGCGCTGGGCTACACCTTC
D: TRBD1; V: TRBV4-2; J: TRBJ1-1; size: .; CDR3: CASSQEDRGTTEAFF; DNA: TGTGCCAGCAGCCAAGAGGACAGGGGAACGACTGAAGCTTTCTTT
D: TRBD2; V: TRBV7-2; J: TRBJ2-1; size: .; CDR3: CASSLAPSGGFNEQFF; DNA: TGTGCCAGCAGCTTAGCCCCTAGCGGTGGGTTTAATGAGCAGTTCTTC
D: .; V: TRBV28; J: TRBJ1-4; size: .; CDR3: CASSPSSGLMRGLFF; DNA: TGTGCCAGCAGTCCCAGTTCGGGGCTAATGCGCGGCTTGTTTTTT
D: .; V: TRBV15; J: TRBJ1-6; size: .; CDR3: CATSRDPGADSPLHF; DNA: TGTGCCACCAGCAGAGATCCCGGGGCTGATTCACCCCTCCACTTT
D: TRBD1; V: TRBV4-3; J: TRBJ1-2; size: few; CDR3: CASSQGQGSGYTF; DNA: TGCGCCAGCAGCCAGGGACAGGGGTCTGGCTACACCTTC
D: .; V: TRBV7-2; J: TRBJ2-7; size: .; CDR3: CASSKQSSYEQYF; DNA: TGTGCCAGCAGCAAACAGAGCTCCTACGAGCAGTACTTC
D: .; V: TRBV7-2; J: TRBJ1-3; size: .; CDR3: CASSDGGDISGNTIYF; DNA: TGTGCCAGCAGCGACGGGGGGGACATCTCTGGAAACACCATATATTTT
D: .; V: TRBV27; J: TRBJ1-6; size: .; CDR3: CASSTHLRGDSPLHF; DNA: TGTGCCAGCAGTACGCACCTGAGGGGCGATTCACCCCTCCACTTT